These T cell receptor beta chains were read from a single sample in a study of response to subunit inactivated influenza vaccine. MiXCR, applied by TCRdb to the RT-PCR reads, yields one record per CDR3 protein. The sample carries fewer than 600,000 distinct CDR3 sequences, around 7.9% recorded once. The source was PBMCs from blood, collected less than 30 months after vaccination. The receptor set was obtained from a man aged 50 to 75 who received an inactivated influenza vaccine. Both conserved end residues are part of each CDR3. D genes are given only for firm matches. Part of the rows lack a size; the others show once, few, many or a class for expanded clones.

abundance	v_gene	j_gene	d_gene	CDR3aa	CDR3nt
few	TRBV6-2/TRBV6-3	TRBJ1-1	.	CASSKRMGEAFF	TGTGCCAGCAGTAAACGTATGGGTGAAGCTTTCTTT
many	TRBV29-1	TRBJ2-3	.	CSVVGTDTQYF	TGCAGCGTTGTCGGCACAGATACGCAGTATTTT
many	TRBV6-1	TRBJ2-2	.	CASSQGWGTGELFF	TGTGCCAGCAGCCAGGGTTGGGGCACCGGGGAGCTGTTTTTT
.	TRBV20-1	TRBJ2-5	.	CSALQGLGDTQYF	TGCAGTGCTCTACAGGGTCTGGGGGATACCCAGTACTTC
few	TRBV5-1	TRBJ2-4	TRBD1	CASSSGQEENIQYF	TGCGCCAGCAGCTCTGGACAGGAAGAAAACATTCAGTACTTC
few	TRBV20-1	TRBJ2-3	.	CSAIGLARSTDTQYF	TGCAGTGCTATAGGACTGGCCAGAAGCACAGATACGCAGTATTTT
many	TRBV20-1	TRBJ2-5	TRBD1	CSHDRGGQETQYF	TGCAGCCACGACAGGGGTGGGCAAGAGACCCAGTACTTC
many	TRBV7-9	TRBJ1-5	.	CASTQGSNQPQHF	TGTGCCAGCACCCAGGGCAGCAATCAGCCCCAGCATTTT
many	TRBV20-1	TRBJ2-1	TRBD2	CSALLAGGVDEQFF	TGCAGTGCTCTACTAGCGGGAGGGGTTGATGAGCAGTTCTTC
.	TRBV27	TRBJ2-1	TRBD2	CASSSRLAGVSIDEQFF	TGTGCCAGCAGTTCGCGACTAGCGGGAGTTTCAATCGATGAGCAGTTCTTC
many	TRBV29-1	TRBJ2-3	.	CSAPSLLGEDTQYF	TGCAGCGCCCCTTCGCTTTTGGGGGAAGATACGCAGTATTTT
few	TRBV12-3/TRBV12-4	TRBJ1-4	.	CASSFTGTNEKLFF	TGTGCCAGCAGTTTCACTGGGACTAATGAAAAACTGTTTTTT
many	TRBV20-1	TRBJ2-7	TRBD1	CSASGDRGYYEQYF	TGCAGTGCTAGTGGTGACAGGGGGTACTACGAGCAGTACTTC
.	TRBV19	TRBJ2-2	TRBD1	CASSRSGTGNTGELFF	TGTGCCAGTAGTCGATCCGGGACAGGGAACACCGGGGAGCTGTTTTTT
.	TRBV5-1	TRBJ1-2	.	CASSLGQDQYGYTF	TGCGCCAGCAGCTTGGGTCAGGATCAATATGGCTACACCTTC
.	TRBV6-2/TRBV6-3	TRBJ1-5	.	CASSPQGRTQPQHF	TGTGCCAGCAGTCCCCAGGGACGGACTCAGCCCCAGCATTTT
few	TRBV5-1	TRBJ1-6	.	CASSKDRSLNSPLHF	TGCGCCAGCAGCAAAGACAGGAGTTTAAATTCACCCCTCCACTTT
few	TRBV6-2/TRBV6-3	TRBJ1-5	.	CASSYVQGSNQPQHF	TGTGCCAGCAGTTATGTCCAGGGGAGCAATCAGCCCCAGCATTTT
many	TRBV12-3/TRBV12-4	TRBJ2-1	.	CASSQGPLNEQFF	TGTGCCAGCAGTCAAGGACCCCTCAATGAGCAGTTCTTC
many	TRBV10-3	TRBJ2-2	.	CAIKIGETGELFF	TGTGCCATCAAGATAGGGGAAACCGGGGAGCTGTTTTTT
.	TRBV24-1	TRBJ2-3	TRBD2	CATSDLDFGTTTRTQYF	TGTGCCACCAGTGATTTGGACTTCGGGACTACAACACGAACGCAGTATTTT
.	TRBV7-6	TRBJ2-2	.	CASSPRRTRTGELFF	TGTGCCAGCAGCCCAAGAAGGACTCGCACCGGGGAGCTGTTTTTT
.	TRBV12-3/TRBV12-4	TRBJ2-5	.	CASKERSQGTQYF	TGTGCCAGCAAAGAGCGGAGCCAGGGGACCCAGTACTTC
few	TRBV7-2	TRBJ2-5	.	CASSFGVGRGQETQYF	TGTGCCAGCAGCTTTGGAGTCGGGCGGGGCCAAGAGACCCAGTACTTC
many	TRBV5-6	TRBJ1-2	TRBD1	CASSHRGGGYYGYTF	TGTGCCAGCAGCCACAGGGGAGGGGGCTACTATGGCTACACCTTC
few	TRBV11-2	TRBJ2-5	TRBD2	CASSSQVFGEGETQYF	TGTGCCAGCAGCTCACAGGTTTTCGGGGAGGGAGAGACCCAGTACTTC
few	TRBV5-1	TRBJ2-7	.	CASSLATDGPYEQYF	TGCGCCAGCAGCTTGGCCACGGACGGACCCTACGAGCAGTACTTC
few	TRBV20-1	TRBJ2-5	.	CSARGQGQETQYF	TGCAGTGCTAGGGGGCAAGGCCAAGAGACCCAGTACTTC
many	TRBV6-5	TRBJ2-1	.	CASSYGYNEQFF	TGTGCCAGCAGTTACGGGTACAATGAGCAGTTCTTC
.	TRBV15	TRBJ1-1	.	CATSHPGTTEAFF	TGTGCCACCAGCCACCCCGGGACGACAGAAGCTTTCTTT
few	TRBV27	TRBJ2-5	.	CASSFTGLTWETQYF	TGTGCCAGCAGTTTTACCGGGCTGACCTGGGAGACCCAGTACTTC
.	TRBV14	TRBJ1-1	.	CASSQDLGQKAFF	TGTGCCAGCAGCCAAGATCTGGGGCAGAAAGCTTTCTTT
few	TRBV10-3	TRBJ2-4	.	CAISESILGKNIQYF	TGTGCCATCAGTGAGTCGATCCTTGGGAAAAACATTCAGTACTTC
few	TRBV15	TRBJ1-6	.	CATSSRGGLRSPLHF	TGTGCCACCAGCTCCCGCGGAGGGTTGAGGTCACCCCTCCACTTT
.	TRBV4-3	TRBJ1-6	.	CASSLGVSGNSPLHF	TGCGCCAGCAGCCTAGGGGTTTCGGGAAATTCACCCCTCCACTTT
few	TRBV6-1	TRBJ2-7	.	CASSPGFQEGHEQYF	TGTGCCAGCAGCCCCGGCTTCCAGGAGGGCCACGAGCAGTACTTC
few	TRBV2	TRBJ1-1	.	CASSVTADNTEAFF	TGTGCCAGCAGTGTTACCGCAGACAACACTGAAGCTTTCTTT
.	TRBV20-1	TRBJ2-3	.	CSAQDRITDTQYF	TGCAGTGCACAAGACAGGATCACAGATACGCAGTATTTT
few	TRBV5-1	TRBJ2-3	.	CASSGQGDTQYF	TGCGCCAGCAGTGGGCAGGGAGATACGCAGTATTTT
.	TRBV5-1	TRBJ2-2	TRBD1	CASSLQGARARELFF	TGCGCCAGCAGCTTACAGGGGGCTCGGGCCCGGGAGCTGTTTTTT
few	TRBV27	TRBJ2-3	TRBD1	CASRPSTGVGTDTQYF	TGTGCCAGCAGGCCCTCGACAGGGGTTGGCACAGATACGCAGTATTTT
few	TRBV5-1	TRBJ1-6	.	CASSLMESPNSPLHF	TGCGCCAGCAGCTTGATGGAGTCCCCCAATTCACCCCTCCACTTT
.	TRBV2	TRBJ2-3	TRBD1	CASRPTGAATDTQYF	TGTGCCAGCAGACCCACAGGGGCCGCCACAGATACGCAGTATTTT
.	TRBV20-1	TRBJ1-1	.	CSASRGQGTEAFF	TGCAGTGCTAGCCGGGGTCAGGGCACTGAAGCTTTCTTT
few	TRBV7-9	TRBJ2-4	.	CASSRPVSAKNIQYF	TGTGCCAGCAGCCGGCCTGTCTCAGCCAAAAACATTCAGTACTTC
few	TRBV7-9	TRBJ2-7	TRBD2	CASSLKGLAGREQYF	TGTGCCAGCAGCTTAAAGGGACTAGCGGGGCGCGAGCAGTACTTC
few	TRBV27	TRBJ2-3	TRBD1	CASSFKGQLTDTQYF	TGTGCCAGCAGTTTTAAGGGACAGCTAACAGATACGCAGTATTTT
.	TRBV7-2	TRBJ1-2	.	CASSERQRYGYTF	TGTGCCAGCAGCGAACGACAACGATATGGCTACACCTTC
.	TRBV18	TRBJ2-7	.	CASSPRTGGQADEQYF	TGTGCCAGCTCACCAAGGACCGGGGGGCAGGCCGACGAGCAGTACTTC
few	TRBV14	TRBJ2-5	.	CASSRNLQETQYF	TGTGCCAGCAGCCGTAACTTACAAGAGACCCAGTACTTC
many	TRBV20-1	TRBJ1-5	.	CSAMHIGTDSNQPQHF	TGCAGTGCGATGCATATCGGGACCGATAGCAATCAGCCCCAGCATTTT
few	TRBV4-2	TRBJ1-1	TRBD1	CASSHRDRADTEAFF	TGTGCCAGCAGCCATCGCGACAGGGCGGACACTGAAGCTTTCTTT
.	TRBV7-9	TRBJ1-4	TRBD1	CASSSTGSTDEKLFF	TGTGCCAGCAGCTCGACAGGGTCGACCGATGAAAAACTGTTTTTT
many	TRBV5-1	TRBJ2-5	TRBD1	CASSPGQGSETQYF	TGCGCCAGCAGCCCGGGACAGGGGAGCGAGACCCAGTACTTC
many	TRBV11-2	TRBJ1-1	TRBD1	CASSLDRMSGEAFF	TGTGCCAGCAGCCTGGACAGGATGAGTGGTGAAGCTTTCTTT
.	TRBV27	TRBJ2-7	TRBD2	CASSRSLARNYEQYF	TGTGCCAGCAGTCGATCACTAGCGAGAAACTACGAGCAGTACTTC